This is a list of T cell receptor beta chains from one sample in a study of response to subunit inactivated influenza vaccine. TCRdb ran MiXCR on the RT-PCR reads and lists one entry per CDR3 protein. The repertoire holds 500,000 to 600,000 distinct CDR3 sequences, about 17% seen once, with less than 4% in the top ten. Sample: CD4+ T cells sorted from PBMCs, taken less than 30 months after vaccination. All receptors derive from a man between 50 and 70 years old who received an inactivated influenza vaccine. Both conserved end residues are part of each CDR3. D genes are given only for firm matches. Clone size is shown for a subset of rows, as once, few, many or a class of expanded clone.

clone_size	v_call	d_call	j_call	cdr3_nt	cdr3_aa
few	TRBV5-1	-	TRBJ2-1	TGCGCCAGCAGCTTTCAGAGTACCCGGAATGAGCAGTTCTTC	CASSFQSTRNEQFF
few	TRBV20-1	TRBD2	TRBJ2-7	TGCAGTGCTACCTCCGGGACTAGCGGGAGTTATTGGTACACCGAGCAGTACTTC	CSATSGTSGSYWYTEQYF
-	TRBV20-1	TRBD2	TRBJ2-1	TGCAGTGCTACGTTAGCGGGAGGTGGCAATGAGCAGTTCTTC	CSATLAGGGNEQFF
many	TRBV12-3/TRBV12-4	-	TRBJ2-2	TGTGCCAGCAGTTTAGGGGGCAGAGGGGAGCTGTTTTTT	CASSLGGRGELFF
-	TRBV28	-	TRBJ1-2	TGTGCCAGCACCTCCTTGTCGGGGGGTGGCTACACCTTC	CASTSLSGGGYTF
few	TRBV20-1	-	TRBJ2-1	TGCAGTGCTGGCCGTCGGGACTCCTACAATGAGCAGTTCTTC	CSAGRRDSYNEQFF
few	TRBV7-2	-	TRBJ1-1	TGTGCCAGCAGCTTAGAGGGGGGGCTGAACACTGAAGCTTTCTTT	CASSLEGGLNTEAFF
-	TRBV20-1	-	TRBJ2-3	TGCAGTGCTACAACCAGCCAGGATACGCAGTATTTT	CSATTSQDTQYF
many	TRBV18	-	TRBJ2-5	TGTGCCAGCTCACAAGGGACGGGGAACGAAAAAGAGACCCAGTACTTC	CASSQGTGNEKETQYF
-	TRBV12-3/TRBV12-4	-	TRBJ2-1	TGTGCCAGCAGCCCCGGGAGGGGGCCCTACAATGAGCAGTTCTTC	CASSPGRGPYNEQFF
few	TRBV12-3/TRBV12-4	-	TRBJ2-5	TGTGCCAGCAGTTTAGCCAGGGTTAAGACCCAGTACTTC	CASSLARVKTQYF
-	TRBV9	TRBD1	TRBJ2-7	TGTGCCAGCAGCGTCGGACAGGGAGAGAACGAGCAGTACTTC	CASSVGQGENEQYF
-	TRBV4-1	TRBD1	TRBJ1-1	TGCGCCAGCAATTATCCGGGACAGGGAATCACTGAAGCTTTCTTT	CASNYPGQGITEAFF
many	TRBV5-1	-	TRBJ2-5	TGCGCCAGCAGCTTGGAAAAAGAGACCCAGTACTTC	CASSLEKETQYF
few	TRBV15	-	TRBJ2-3	TGTGCCACCAGCAGAGGAATACAGGATAAGGCGCAGTATTTT	CATSRGIQDKAQYF
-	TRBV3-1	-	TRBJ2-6	TGTGCCAGCAGTCAGGGGCGCTCTGGGGCCAACGTCCTGACTTTC	CASSQGRSGANVLTF
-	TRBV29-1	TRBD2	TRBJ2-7	TGCAGCGTGGGGGGAGGGACCGCGTACGAGCAGTACTTC	CSVGGGTAYEQYF
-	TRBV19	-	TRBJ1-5	TGTGCCAGTAGATCAATCGGAGTGAGGGGCAATCAGCCCCAGCATTTT	CASRSIGVRGNQPQHF
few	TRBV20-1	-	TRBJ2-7	TGCAGTGCTAAACGAACAGGGTACGACGAGCAGTACTTC	CSAKRTGYDEQYF
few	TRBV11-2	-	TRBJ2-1	TGTGCCAGCAGCAAAGTGAGGGCAGGGATGTGGAATGAGCAGTTCTTC	CASSKVRAGMWNEQFF
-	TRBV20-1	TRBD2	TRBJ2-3	TGCAGTGCTAGCGACCTAGCGGGAGCCCACACAGATACGCAGTATTTT	CSASDLAGAHTDTQYF
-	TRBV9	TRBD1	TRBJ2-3	TGTGCCAGCAGTTCCGGGACAGGGTTAGCAGATACGCAGTATTTT	CASSSGTGLADTQYF
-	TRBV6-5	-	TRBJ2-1	TGTGCCAGCAGTTCTAACTTTGATAGGGTGAAGAACAATGAGCAGTTCTTC	CASSSNFDRVKNNEQFF
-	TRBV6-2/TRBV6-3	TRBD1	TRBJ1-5	TGTGCAGCTCGGGACAGGGGGAGCAATCAGCCCCAGCATTTT	CAARDRGSNQPQHF
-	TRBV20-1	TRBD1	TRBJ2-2	TGCAGTGCTAGAGGACAGGGTAGTAGGAACACCGGGGAGCTGTTTTTT	CSARGQGSRNTGELFF
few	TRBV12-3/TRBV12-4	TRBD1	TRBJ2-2	TGTGCCAGCAGCGGGACAGGGGGCGTCGGGGAGCTGTTTTTT	CASSGTGGVGELFF
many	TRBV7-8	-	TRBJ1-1	TGTGCCAGCAGCCAAGGCACTGAAGCTTTCTTT	CASSQGTEAFF
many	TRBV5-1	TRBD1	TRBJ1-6	TGCGCCAGCAGCAGCTTCGCGGGACAGGGGGCCTATAATTCACCCCTCCACTTT	CASSSFAGQGAYNSPLHF
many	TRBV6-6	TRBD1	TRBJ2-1	TGTGCCAGCAGACCCGGACAGGGGCGTTATGGTGAGCAGTTCTTC	CASRPGQGRYGEQFF
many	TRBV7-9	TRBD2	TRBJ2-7	TGTGCCAGCAGCACTACTAGCGGTGACCCGTACTTC	CASSTTSGDPYF
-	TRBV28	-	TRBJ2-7	TGTGCCAGCAGTCCCCTCGGGGTCGTCTTGGACGAGCAGTACTTC	CASSPLGVVLDEQYF
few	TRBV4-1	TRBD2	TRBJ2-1	TGCGCCAGCAGCCCCCGAAGCGGCCCCGGGACTAGGTTAACCAATGAGCAGTTCTTC	CASSPRSGPGTRLTNEQFF
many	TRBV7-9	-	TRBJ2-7	TGTGCCAGCAGCCCCCGGGTACCAACCTACGAGCAGTACTTC	CASSPRVPTYEQYF
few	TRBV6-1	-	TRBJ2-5	TGTGCCAGCAGTGGAAAAACTCGGCTACAAGAGACCCAGTACTTC	CASSGKTRLQETQYF
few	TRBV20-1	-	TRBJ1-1	TGCAGTGCCCAACCGATGGGGAACACTGAAGCTTTCTTT	CSAQPMGNTEAFF
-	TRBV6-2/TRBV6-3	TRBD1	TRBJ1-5	TGTGCCAGCAGTCGATATGGACAGGGCAGTCAGCCCCAGCATTTT	CASSRYGQGSQPQHF
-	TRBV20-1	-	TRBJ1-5	TGCAGTGCTAGAGAAGACGGGACTGCGGGGCAGCCCCAGCATTTT	CSAREDGTAGQPQHF
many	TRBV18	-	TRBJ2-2	TGTGCCAGCTCACGACAGCAGGGGCGCAACACCGGGGAGCTGTTTTTT	CASSRQQGRNTGELFF
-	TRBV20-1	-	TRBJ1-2	TGCAGTGCTAGAGCAGGGCCCGTTTCGGGCTACACCTTC	CSARAGPVSGYTF
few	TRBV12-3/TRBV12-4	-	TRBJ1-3	TGTGCCAGCAGTTTTGGTTACCCCGGAGGAAGGTCTGGAAACACCATATATTTT	CASSFGYPGGRSGNTIYF
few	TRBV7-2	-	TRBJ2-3	TGTGCCAGCAGCCCTGGACTACCCTTGGGAGATACGCAGTATTTT	CASSPGLPLGDTQYF
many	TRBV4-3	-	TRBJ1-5	TGCGCCAGCAGCCAAGATTTTTCGGGCTCGGGAAATCAGCCCCAGCATTTT	CASSQDFSGSGNQPQHF
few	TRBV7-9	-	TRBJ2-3	TGTGCCAGCAGCTTAGACAGGTCCCGCACAGATACGCAGTATTTT	CASSLDRSRTDTQYF
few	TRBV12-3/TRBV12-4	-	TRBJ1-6	TGTGCCAGCAGTTCGGATTATAATTCACCCCTCCACTTT	CASSSDYNSPLHF
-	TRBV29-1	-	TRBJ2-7	TGCAGCGCCGTGGGTAGGGACGGAGGATCCCACGAGCAGTACTTC	CSAVGRDGGSHEQYF
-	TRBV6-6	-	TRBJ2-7	TGTGCCAGCAGCCCCGGACGGAACGAGCAGTACTTC	CASSPGRNEQYF
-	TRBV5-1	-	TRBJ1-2	TGCGCCAGCCATTCGGGAGGGGTAGGCTATGGCTACACCTTC	CASHSGGVGYGYTF
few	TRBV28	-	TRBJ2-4	TGTGCCAGCAGTGAATCCGGGATACCAAAAAACATTCAGTACTTC	CASSESGIPKNIQYF
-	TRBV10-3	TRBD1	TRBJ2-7	TGTGCCATCACAGGGGGACAGACAAACGAGCAGTACTTC	CAITGGQTNEQYF
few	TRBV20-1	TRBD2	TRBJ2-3	TGCAGTGCTAAGGGACTAGCGGGGGATACAGATACGCAGTATTTT	CSAKGLAGDTDTQYF
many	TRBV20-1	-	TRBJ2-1	TGCAGTGCTAGAACTAGCCGACGCCGCGGTGAGCAGTTCTTC	CSARTSRRRGEQFF
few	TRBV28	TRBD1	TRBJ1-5	TGTGCCAGCAGTTTTTCCGGGACAGGGAACAATCAGCCCCAGCATTTT	CASSFSGTGNNQPQHF
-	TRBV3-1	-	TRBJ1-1	TGTGCCAGCAGCCCAACTGGACTTCAGGCGTCTGAAGCTTTCTTT	CASSPTGLQASEAFF
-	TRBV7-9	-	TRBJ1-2	TGTGCCAGCACCCAGGCGGAGGCCTATGGCTACACCTTC	CASTQAEAYGYTF
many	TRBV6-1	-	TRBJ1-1	TGTGCCAGCAATAAGGACGGTCTGAACACTGAAGCTTTCTTT	CASNKDGLNTEAFF
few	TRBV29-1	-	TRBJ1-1	TGCAGTGGTGGGGCAGTGAACACTGAAGCTTTCTTT	CSGGAVNTEAFF
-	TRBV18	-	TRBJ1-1	TGTGCCAGCTCACCCCTGGACCAGAACACTGAAGCTTTCTTT	CASSPLDQNTEAFF